This TCR beta chain was retrieved from a study of blood T cell repertoires in COVID-19. The wider study: Samples came from the United States, Italy and Spain, spanning acute and convalescent COVID-19. T cells, B-cell-depleted T cells, or PBMCs provided the cDNA or gDNA that served as material.

How the authors handled the data: Estimation of nucleated cell counts relied on the amplification of reference gene primers. The repertoire was sequenced with immunoSEQ multiplex PCR; TCRdb's copy has only in-frame clones and lacks some. From that table come the V and J calls and clone size; the DNA was used to work out D and trimming. The data hold about 150,000 clones, with 85% to 90% observed a single time. The specimen sequenced was peripheral blood. This receptor was obtained from an elderly man with acute or convalescent COVID-19.

CDR3 sequence (DNA): TGTGCCAGCAGGTCCGGGACAGGGATCACCGGGGAGCTGTTTTTT. It translates to CASRSGTGITGELFF. The chain couples TRBV6-5 to TRBJ2-2; 9 bases align to TRBD1. V lost 6 bases and J lost 4; bases outside the gene matches: 6. The CDR3 sequence is 15 residues long. Germline V gives CDR1 MNHEY, CDR2 SVGAGI.